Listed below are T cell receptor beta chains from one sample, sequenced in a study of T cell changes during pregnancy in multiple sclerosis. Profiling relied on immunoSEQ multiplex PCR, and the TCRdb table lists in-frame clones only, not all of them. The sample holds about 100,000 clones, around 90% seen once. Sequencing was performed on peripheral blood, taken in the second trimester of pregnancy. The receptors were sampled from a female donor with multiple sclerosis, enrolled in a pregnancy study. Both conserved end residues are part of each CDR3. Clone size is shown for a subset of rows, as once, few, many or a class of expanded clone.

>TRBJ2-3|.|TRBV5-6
CASSLIGTANTQYF
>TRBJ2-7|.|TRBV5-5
CASSRQGGGQLNEQYF
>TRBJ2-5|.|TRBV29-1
CSSRGGASGNQETQYF
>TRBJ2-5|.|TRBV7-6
CASSIGRGGFVEETQYF
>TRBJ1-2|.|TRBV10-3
CAISAGTANYGYTF
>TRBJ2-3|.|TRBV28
CASTHPSRGRALDTQYF
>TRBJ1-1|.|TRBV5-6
CASSWGVTEAFF
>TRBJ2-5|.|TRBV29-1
CSVEPVRGETQYF
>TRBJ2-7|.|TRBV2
CASSALGTSGYEQYF
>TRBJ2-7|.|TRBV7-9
CASSWTSGSTVRSSYEQYF
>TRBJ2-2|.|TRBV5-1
CASRTSGLDGPGELFF
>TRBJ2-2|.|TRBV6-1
CASSPDGQAGELFF
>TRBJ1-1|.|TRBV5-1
CASSFSGNYNTEAFF
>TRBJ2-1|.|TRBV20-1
CSARQVNEQFF
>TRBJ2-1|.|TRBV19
CASTHGLVGEQFF
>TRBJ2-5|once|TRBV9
CASSVGVVETQYF
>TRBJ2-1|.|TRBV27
CASIAGDGDEQFF
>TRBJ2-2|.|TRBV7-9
CASSRGLAGPGELFF
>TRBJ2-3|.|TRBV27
CASSLGLAEITHTQYF
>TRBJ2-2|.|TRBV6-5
CASSWRPPGELFF
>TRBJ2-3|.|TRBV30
CAWRIQGVAGSQYF
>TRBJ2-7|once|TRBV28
CASSRDRGQRGSQYF
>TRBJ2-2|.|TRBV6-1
CASGRRAGELFF
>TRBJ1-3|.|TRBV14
CASSQDRGQGSGNTIYF
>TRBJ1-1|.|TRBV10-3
CAISRLSPTGMNTEAFF
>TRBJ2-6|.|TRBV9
CASSSGGAGILSGANVLTF
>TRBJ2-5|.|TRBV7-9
CASTTGGGETQYF
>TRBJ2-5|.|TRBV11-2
CASSLVWGQGGRQETQYF
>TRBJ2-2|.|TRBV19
CASGTSAYTGELFF
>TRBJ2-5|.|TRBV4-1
CASSKLHLAGEETQYF
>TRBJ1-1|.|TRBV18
CASSPVTDSGTEAFF
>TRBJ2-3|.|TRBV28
CASSFLGSLGAGIPDTQYF
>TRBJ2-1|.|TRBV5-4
CASSSLAGPYNEQFF
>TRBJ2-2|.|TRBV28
CASSLAGRGRELFF
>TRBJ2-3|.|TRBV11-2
CASSPMTGTDTQYF
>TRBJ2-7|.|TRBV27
CASSSIRDSAYEQYF
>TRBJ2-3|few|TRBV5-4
CASSLFQGFAMQYF
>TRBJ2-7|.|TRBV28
CASSVGSHEQYF
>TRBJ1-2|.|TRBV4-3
CASSQETQGARGYTF
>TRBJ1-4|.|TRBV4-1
CASSQALPEKLFF
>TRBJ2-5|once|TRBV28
CASSLKPQGRETQYF
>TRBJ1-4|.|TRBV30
CAWSYTGPVGLNEKLFF